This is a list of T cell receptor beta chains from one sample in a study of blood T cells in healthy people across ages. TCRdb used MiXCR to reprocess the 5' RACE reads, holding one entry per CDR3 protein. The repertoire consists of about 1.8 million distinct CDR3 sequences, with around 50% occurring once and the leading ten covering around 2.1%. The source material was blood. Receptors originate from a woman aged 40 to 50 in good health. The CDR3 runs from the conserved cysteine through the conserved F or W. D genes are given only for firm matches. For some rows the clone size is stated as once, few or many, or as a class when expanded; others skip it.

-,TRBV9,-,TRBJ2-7,CASSVGLRGKGSYEQYF,TGTGCCAGCAGCGTAGGGTTACGGGGTAAGGGCTCCTACGAGCAGTACTTC
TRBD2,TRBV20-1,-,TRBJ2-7,CSASFLAGGLSYEQYF,TGCAGTGCTAGTTTTTTAGCGGGGGGGCTCTCCTACGAGCAGTACTTC
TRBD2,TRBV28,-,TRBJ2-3,CASSFSGGGDADTQYF,TGTGCCAGCAGTTTCTCCGGCGGGGGTGACGCAGATACGCAGTATTTT
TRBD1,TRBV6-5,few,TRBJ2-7,CASSYSPGGYEQYF,TGTGCCAGCAGTTACTCACCAGGGGGCTACGAGCAGTACTTC
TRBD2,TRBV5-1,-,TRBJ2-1,CASSLGLAGAPYNEQFF,TGCGCCAGCAGCTTGGGACTAGCGGGGGCTCCCTACAATGAGCAGTTCTTC
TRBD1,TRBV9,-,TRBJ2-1,CASSHKTGGRYNEQFF,TGTGCCAGCAGCCATAAGACAGGGGGAAGGTACAATGAGCAGTTCTTC
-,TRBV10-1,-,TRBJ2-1,CASSADIDDEQFF,TGCGCCAGCAGCGCGGATATAGACGATGAGCAGTTCTTC
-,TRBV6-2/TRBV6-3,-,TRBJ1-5,CASSYGPAAGDQPQHF,TGTGCCAGCAGTTATGGACCTGCGGCAGGTGATCAGCCCCAGCATTTT
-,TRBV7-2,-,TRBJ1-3,CASSQHTGLSGNTIYF,TGTGCCAGCAGCCAACATACAGGGCTCTCTGGAAACACCATATATTTT
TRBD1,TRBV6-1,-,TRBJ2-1,CASTKGQGRHNEQFF,TGTGCCAGCACGAAGGGACAGGGGAGGCACAATGAGCAGTTCTTC
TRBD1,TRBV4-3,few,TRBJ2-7,CASSQGQGATSYEQYF,TGCGCCAGCAGCCAGGGACAGGGGGCCACCTCCTACGAGCAGTACTTC
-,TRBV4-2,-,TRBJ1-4,CASSQISGGNGEKLFF,TGTGCCAGCAGCCAAATTTCCGGGGGAAACGGTGAAAAACTGTTTTTT
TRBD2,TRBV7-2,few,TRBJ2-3,CASSSLAGGPSRVDTQYF,TGTGCCAGCAGCTCCCTAGCGGGGGGGCCGTCTCGAGTGGATACGCAGTATTTT
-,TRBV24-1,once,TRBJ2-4,CATSGGSQNIQYF,TGTGCCACCAGTGGGGGCAGCCAAAACATTCAGTACTTC
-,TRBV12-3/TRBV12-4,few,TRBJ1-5,CASSADGRRDQPQHF,TGTGCCAGCAGTGCGGACGGACGGAGGGATCAGCCCCAGCATTTT
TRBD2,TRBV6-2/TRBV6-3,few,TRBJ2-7,CASRSGGVPGSSYEQYF,TGTGCCAGTCGTTCGGGGGGGGTCCCAGGGTCTTCCTACGAGCAGTACTTC
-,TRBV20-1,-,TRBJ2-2,CSAQAREELFF,TGCAGTGCCCAGGCGCGAGAGGAGCTGTTTTTT
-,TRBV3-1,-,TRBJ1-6,CASTQAGNSPLHF,TGTGCCAGCACCCAAGCAGGGAATTCACCCCTCCACTTT
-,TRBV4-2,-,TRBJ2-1,CASSQAPGASYNEQFF,TGTGCCAGCAGCCAAGCTCCGGGGGCCTCCTACAATGAGCAGTTCTTC
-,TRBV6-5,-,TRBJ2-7,CASRHREWAYEQYF,TGTGCCAGCAGACACAGGGAGTGGGCCTACGAGCAGTACTTC
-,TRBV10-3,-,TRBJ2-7,CAISPGISSSYEQYF,TGTGCCATCAGCCCGGGCATATCGAGCTCCTACGAGCAGTACTTC
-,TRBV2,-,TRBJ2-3,CASSDPPPDTQYF,TGTGCCAGCAGTGACCCACCGCCAGATACGCAGTATTTT
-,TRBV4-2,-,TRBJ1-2,CASSQDNTGGDTF,TGTGCCAGCAGCCAAGATAACACGGGAGGCGACACCTTC
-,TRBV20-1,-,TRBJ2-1,CSARGHILDEQFF,TGCAGTGCTAGAGGACACATTTTGGATGAGCAGTTCTTC
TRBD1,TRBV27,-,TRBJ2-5,CASSSRTGLNEQYF,TGTGCCAGCAGTTCCCGGACAGGGCTAAATGAGCAGTACTTC
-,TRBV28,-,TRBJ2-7,CASSLSGYAGEQYF,TGTGCCAGCAGTTTGTCCGGATATGCTGGCGAGCAGTACTTC
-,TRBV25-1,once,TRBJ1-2,CASSDRSGYTF,TGTGCCAGCAGTGATAGAAGTGGCTACACCTTC
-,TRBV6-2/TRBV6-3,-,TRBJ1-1,CAGSYGRGGRANTEAFF,TGTGCCGGCAGTTACGGCCGGGGGGGCCGGGCGAACACTGAAGCTTTCTTT
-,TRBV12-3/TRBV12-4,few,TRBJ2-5,CASSFRANVETQYF,TGTGCCAGCAGTTTTCGCGCCAACGTAGAGACCCAGTACTTC
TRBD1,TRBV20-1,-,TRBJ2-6,CSVSGDRETGANVLTF,TGCAGCGTTAGTGGGGACAGGGAAACTGGGGCCAACGTCCTGACTTTC